This TCR beta chain was observed in a study of cytomegalovirus exposure and HLA in healthy donors. Findings and caveats of the study: It was about 150 TCR beta chains that were listed as cytomegalovirus-associated. In vitro assays verified that a few CMV-associated chains recognized CMV antigens specifically.

The CDR3 covers 16 residues. In germline, CDR1 is SGHRS, CDR2 YFSETQ. The J segment lost 3 bases and the V segment lost 0 bases, leaving 5 bases of the junction unmatched. Profiled with immunoSEQ multiplex PCR; TCRdb holds only in-frame clones, not every one. Of 55,000 to 70,000 clones in the sample, approximately 92% are singletons; the top ten hold 5.3%. As regards this clone: What it recognizes is unknown.

The sequenced material came from PBMCs. The chain is built from TRBV5-1 and TRBJ2-5; 10 bases align to TRBD2. The TCR sequence derives from a man aged 18 to 30 in good health and CMV-seropositive. The CDR3 DNA follows: TGCGCCAGCAGCTTGGCCTGGAGCGGGGGGGAAGAGACCCAGTACTTC. Its protein is CASSLAWSGGEETQYF.